This TCR beta chain originates from a study of OX40 agonist ivuxolimab in advanced cancers. There are 14 residues in the CDR3. The V gene lost 4 bases and the J gene lost 0 bases, with 11 bases spanning the gap. From germline, CDR1 is SGHRS and CDR2 YFSETQ. The assay was immunoSEQ multiplex PCR, and TCRdb's table has in-frame clones only and misses some. The table has roughly 83,000 clones, approximately 84% seen once. Findings and limits, study-wide: At doses 0.1 to 3.0 mg/kg, CD4+ and CD8+ clones expanded.

Concerning this clone: What it binds is unknown.

The TCR originated in an adult with an advanced solid tumor such as melanoma, head and neck, liver or kidney cancer. The V gene is TRBV5-1, the J gene TRBJ2-7; the D gene could be TRBD1 or TRBD2 (5 bases each). The sequenced sample was CD4+ or CD8+ T cells sorted from blood, obtained in a trial of the OX40 agonist ivuxolimab. Written as DNA, the CDR3 is TGCGCCAGCAGCGAGGGACCGATCTCCTACGAGCAGTACTTC. As protein: CASSEGPISYEQYF.